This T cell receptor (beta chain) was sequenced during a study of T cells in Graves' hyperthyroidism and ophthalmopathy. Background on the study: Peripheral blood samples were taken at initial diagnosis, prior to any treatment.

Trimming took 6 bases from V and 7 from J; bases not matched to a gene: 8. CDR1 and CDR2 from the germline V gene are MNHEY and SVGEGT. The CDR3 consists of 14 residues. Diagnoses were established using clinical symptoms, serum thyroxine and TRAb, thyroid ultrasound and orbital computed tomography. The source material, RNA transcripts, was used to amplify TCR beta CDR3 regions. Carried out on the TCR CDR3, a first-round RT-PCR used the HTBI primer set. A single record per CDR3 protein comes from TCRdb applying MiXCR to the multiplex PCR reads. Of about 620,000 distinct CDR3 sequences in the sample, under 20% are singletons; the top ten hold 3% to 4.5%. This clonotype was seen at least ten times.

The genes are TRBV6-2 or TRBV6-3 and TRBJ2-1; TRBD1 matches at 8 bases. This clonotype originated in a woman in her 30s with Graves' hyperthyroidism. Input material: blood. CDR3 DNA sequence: TGTGCCAGCAGCCTTTGGCAGGGGGCAAATGAGCAGTTCTTC. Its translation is CASSLWQGANEQFF.